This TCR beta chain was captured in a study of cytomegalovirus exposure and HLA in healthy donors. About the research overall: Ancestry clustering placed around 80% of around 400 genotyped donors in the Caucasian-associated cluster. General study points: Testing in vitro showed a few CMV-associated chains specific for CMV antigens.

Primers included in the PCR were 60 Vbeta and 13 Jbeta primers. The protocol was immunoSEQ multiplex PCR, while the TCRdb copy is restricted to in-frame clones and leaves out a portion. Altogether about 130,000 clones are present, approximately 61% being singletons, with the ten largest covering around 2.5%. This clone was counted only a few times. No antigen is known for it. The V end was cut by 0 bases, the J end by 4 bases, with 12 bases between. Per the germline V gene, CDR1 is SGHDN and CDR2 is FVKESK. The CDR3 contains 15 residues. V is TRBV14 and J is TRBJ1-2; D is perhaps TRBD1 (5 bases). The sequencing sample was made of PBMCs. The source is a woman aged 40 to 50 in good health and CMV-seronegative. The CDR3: CASSQEGEGSYGYTF. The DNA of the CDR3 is TGTGCCAGCAGCCAAGAGGGGGAGGGGAGCTATGGCTACACCTTC.